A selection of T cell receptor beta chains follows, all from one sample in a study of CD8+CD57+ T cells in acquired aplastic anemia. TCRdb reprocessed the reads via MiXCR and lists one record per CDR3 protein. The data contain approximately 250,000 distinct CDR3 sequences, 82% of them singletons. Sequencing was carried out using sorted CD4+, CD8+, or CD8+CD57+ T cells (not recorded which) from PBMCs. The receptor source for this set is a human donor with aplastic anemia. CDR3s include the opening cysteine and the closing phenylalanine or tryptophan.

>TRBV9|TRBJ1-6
CASSDRTGNTGEPLHF
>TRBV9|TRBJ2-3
CASSVDGTGGSEYF
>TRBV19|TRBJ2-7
CASSIDPTSEQYF
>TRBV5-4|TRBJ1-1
CASSVSNGQGGNTEAFF
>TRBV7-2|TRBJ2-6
CASSLGRPSYDNVLTF
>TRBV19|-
CASSIARGTLSEQFF
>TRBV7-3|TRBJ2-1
CASSLRPGAEETQF
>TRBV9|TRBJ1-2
CASSVNQNSDNEHTF
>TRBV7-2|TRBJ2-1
CASSLTGGSSYEQFF
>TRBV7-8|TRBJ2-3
CASSLAGGPDAPHYF
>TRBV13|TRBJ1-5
CASRWGTARNQPQHF
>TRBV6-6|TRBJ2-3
CATDGGAGDTQYF
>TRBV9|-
CASSLGGDTRTQHF
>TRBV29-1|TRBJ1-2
CSVPEKHGYTF
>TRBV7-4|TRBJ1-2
CASSLERAGIVYGYTF
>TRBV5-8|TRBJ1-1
CASSSDPEAFF
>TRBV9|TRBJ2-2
CASSEDPDTGGLRTPGELFF
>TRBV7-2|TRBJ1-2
CASSLAGDGDECGYTF
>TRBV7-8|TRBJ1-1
CASSWVGGPNTEAFF
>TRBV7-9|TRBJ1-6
CASSFNSSNSPHHF
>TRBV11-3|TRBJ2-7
CASSLRLTGDLSYEQYF
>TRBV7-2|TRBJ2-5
CASSEPMTRGRDPTQYF
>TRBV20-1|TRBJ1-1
CSALGQGECKNTEAFF
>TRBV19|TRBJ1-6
CASTEQSSYSPLHF
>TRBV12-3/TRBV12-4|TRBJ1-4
CASRRDRADEKLFF
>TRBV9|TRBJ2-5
CASSVESSVETQYF
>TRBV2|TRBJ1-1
CASSVARGSTEAFF
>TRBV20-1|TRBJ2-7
CSARDLGGSNGEQCF
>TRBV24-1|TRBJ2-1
CATSDRGQYNYNEQFF
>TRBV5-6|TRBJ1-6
CASSLAGNTDDNSPLHF
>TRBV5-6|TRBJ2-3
CASSLSVRDTKYF
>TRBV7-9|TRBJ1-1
CASSLDEGGTEAFF
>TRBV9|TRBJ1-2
CASSPRTDPYYGYTF
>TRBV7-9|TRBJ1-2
CASSLVPAGLYTF
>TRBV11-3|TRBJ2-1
CASSFAQRDEQFF
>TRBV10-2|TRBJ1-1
CAIRESGGTGVEAFF
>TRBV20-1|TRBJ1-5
CSARGPPGNQPQHF
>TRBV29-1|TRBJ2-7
CSVVSNSYEQYF
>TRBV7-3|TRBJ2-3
CASSLTGRPYYQDF
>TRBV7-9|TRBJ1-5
CASSPMSSSNQPQHF
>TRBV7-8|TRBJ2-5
CASSLAREPETQYF
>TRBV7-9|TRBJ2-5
CATSTDTGQAPQHF
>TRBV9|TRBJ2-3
CASSAHARVLYGYF
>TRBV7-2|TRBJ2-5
CASSLPGDPDTQYF
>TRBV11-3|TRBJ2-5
CASSLGQTGGETRYF
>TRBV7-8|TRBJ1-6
CASSFHPGGTAPPHF
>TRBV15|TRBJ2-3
CATSRSLGMTGVTDTQYF
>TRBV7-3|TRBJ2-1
CASSLDLRANTEAFF
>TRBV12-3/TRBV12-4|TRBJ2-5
CASSFARGLGETQYF
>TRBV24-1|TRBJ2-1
CATSDWANEQFF
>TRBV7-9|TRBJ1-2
CASSFADNQYGYPF
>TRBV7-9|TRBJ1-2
CASSLLDRAVEKLYTF